This entry describes one T cell receptor beta chain. The antigen remains unidentified. Patients were ruled out by autoimmune disease history or systemic immunosuppression. The protocol was immunoSEQ multiplex PCR, while the TCRdb copy is restricted to in-frame clones and leaves out a portion. The data show around 11,000 clones, roughly 76% seen once. The sample comes from a study of OX40 agonist ivuxolimab in advanced cancers. The CDR3 loop spans 13 amino acids. V was shortened by 3 bases and J by 3 bases, with 12 bases between the two germline ends. The V gene's germline CDR1 is SQVTM and CDR2 ANQGSEA. Whole-study findings and limits: Among the lowest peripheral clonal expansion occurred in 0.1-3.0 mg/kg partial responders.

The rearrangement uses TRBV29-1 and TRBJ2-7; no clear D gene. This specimen was CD4+ or CD8+ T cells sorted from blood, taken in a trial of the OX40 agonist ivuxolimab. The TCR sequence derives from an adult with an advanced solid tumor such as melanoma, head and neck, liver or kidney cancer. This CDR3 reads CSVETDLDYEQYF. DNA for the CDR3: TGCAGCGTTGAGACTGACCTTGACTACGAGCAGTACTTC.